This T cell receptor (beta chain) originates from a study of T cell changes during pregnancy in multiple sclerosis. Some clones are missing from TCRdb's copy, which holds only in-frame ones; the method was immunoSEQ multiplex PCR. The sample comprises over 65,000 clones, around 93% of which are singletons, and around 1.8% rests with the top ten. V was trimmed by 1 base and J by 0 bases, leaving 15 bases between them. Germline V gives CDR1 LNHDA, CDR2 SQIVND (reference sequence). The CDR3 runs 18 residues. The chain carries TRBV19 and TRBJ1-4; D is possibly TRBD1 (6 bases). The origin of this receptor is a female donor in good health, enrolled as a control in a pregnancy study. The sample here was peripheral blood, taken in the first trimester of pregnancy. In DNA form, the CDR3 reads TGTGCCAGTAGTATAGGGCACAGGGCGCCGGCAACTAATGAAAAACTGTTTTTT. Amino acids: CASSIGHRAPATNEKLFF.